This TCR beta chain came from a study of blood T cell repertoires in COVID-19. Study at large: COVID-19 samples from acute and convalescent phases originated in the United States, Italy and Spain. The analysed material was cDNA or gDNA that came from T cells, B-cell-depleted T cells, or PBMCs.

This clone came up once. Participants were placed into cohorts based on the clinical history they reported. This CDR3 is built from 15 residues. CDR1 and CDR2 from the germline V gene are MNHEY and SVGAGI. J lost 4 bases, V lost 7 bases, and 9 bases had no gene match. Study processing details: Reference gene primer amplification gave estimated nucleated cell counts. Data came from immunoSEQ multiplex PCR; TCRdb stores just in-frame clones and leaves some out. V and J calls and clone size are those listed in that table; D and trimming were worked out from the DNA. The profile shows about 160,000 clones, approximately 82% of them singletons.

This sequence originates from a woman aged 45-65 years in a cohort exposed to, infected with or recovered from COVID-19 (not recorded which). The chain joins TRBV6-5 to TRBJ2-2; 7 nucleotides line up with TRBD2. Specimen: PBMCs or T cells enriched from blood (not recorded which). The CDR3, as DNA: TGTGCCAGCAATAGAAGGGGAGGGTTCACCGGGGAGCTGTTTTTT. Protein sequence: CASNRRGGFTGELFF.